The T cell receptor beta chain described here comes from a study of T cell responses to AZD1222 COVID-19 vaccine. Measured with immunoSEQ multiplex PCR; TCRdb has only the in-frame clones, and not every one. The table has approximately 140,000 clones, roughly nine tenths seen once. Sequences were derived from peripheral blood, sampled on day 0 of AZD1222 vaccination. The source of this sequence is an adult in good health.

The CDR3 DNA reads TGTGCCATCATGGGGGAGGGGATGGGCACTGAAGCTTTCTTT. Amino acid sequence: CAIMGEGMGTEAFF. J is TRBJ1-1 and V is TRBV28, with a tentative D call TRBD1 (5 bases). The CDR3 spans 14 residues. Germline CDR1 is MDHEN and CDR2 is SYDVKM. Trimming removed 10 bases at V and 4 bases at J, with 19 bases between.